A single sample is the source of the 11 T cell receptor beta chains below, sequenced in a study of blood T cell repertoires in COVID-19. TCRdb's copy holds only in-frame clones and misses some; the assay was immunoSEQ multiplex PCR. The sample includes just over 350,000 clones, roughly 90% of them seen just once. The sequenced sample consisted of PBMCs or T cells enriched from blood (not recorded which). These receptors were obtained from a woman aged 25 to 39 who had recovered from COVID-19.

CDR3 in amino acids: CASRGASGNTIYF. The CDR3 DNA sequence: TGTGCCAGCAGAGGGGCCTCTGGAAACACCATATATTTT. V and J are TRBV6-5 and TRBJ1-3, with D perhaps TRBD1 (5 bases). Germline lookup yields CDR1 MNHEY and CDR2 SVGAGI. V was trimmed by 6 bases and J by 0 bases, leaving 6 bases between them. The CDR3 covers 13 residues.

The rearrangement uses TRBV6-2 or TRBV6-3 and TRBJ1-1; D gene uncertain. CDR1 and CDR2 (germline): MNHEY, SVGEGT. The CDR3 contains 14 residues. V shed 4 bases and J shed 5 bases, with 14 bases lying between them. The CDR3 bases are TGTGCCAGCAGTTTACCGACGGGTAAAACTGAAGCTTTCTTT. It codes for CASSLPTGKTEAFF.

This rearrangement joins TRBV6-1 to TRBJ1-1; unclear D gene. Germline V gives CDR1 MNHNS, CDR2 SASEGT. This CDR3 is 13 amino acids long. With 1 base removed from V and 7 bases from J, the gap between germline ends came to 10 bases. The CDR3 region has the DNA TGTGCCAGCAGTGAAGGAGGTTTACTTGAAGCTTTCTTT. Translated, it gives CASSEGGLLEAFF.

The chain couples TRBV18 to TRBJ1-1, with a tentative D call TRBD1 (5 bases). Per germline, CDR1 KGHSH and CDR2 LQKENI. Trimming removed 1 base from V and 11 bases from J, with 14 bases in between. The CDR3 length is 13 residues. The CDR3 sequence: CASSPRDSSRAFF. CDR3 DNA sequence: TGTGCCAGCTCACCACGGGACTCCTCGAGGGCTTTCTTT.

The chain has TRBV27 and TRBJ2-3, with D unresolved. Looked up from germline, CDR1 is MNHEY and CDR2 is SMNVEV (reference sequence). V was shortened by 6 bases and J by 6 bases, with 10 bases between the two germline ends. This CDR3 is 12 amino acids long. The CDR3 region is CASSGTADTQYF. CDR3 DNA: TGTGCCAGCAGCGGTACAGCCGATACGCAGTATTTT.

The chain carries TRBV6-5 and TRBJ1-2, with D tentatively TRBD1 (6 bases). The CDR3 is 11 amino acids. V was clipped by 7 bases and J by 6 bases, with 9 bases between them. The germline gives CDR1 MNHEY, CDR2 SVGAGI. As DNA, the CDR3 is TGTGCCAGCATCTCAGGGGATGGCTACACCTTC. Translation gives CASISGDGYTF.

The chain carries TRBV18 and TRBJ2-3; perhaps TRBD2 as D (5 bases). Germline values: CDR1 KGHSH, CDR2 LQKENI. V lost 5 bases, J lost 3 bases, and 15 bases lay in between. This CDR3 spans 15 amino acids. This CDR3 reads CASSIRGDWTDTQYF. For the CDR3, the DNA is TGTGCCAGCTCAATCCGGGGAGATTGGACAGATACGCAGTATTTT.

This chain links TRBV5-1 with TRBJ1-1; perhaps TRBD1 as D (6 bases). Germline values: CDR1 SGHRS, CDR2 YFSETQ. V lost 5 bases and J 0 bases, leaving 17 bases between the germline ends. The CDR3 covers 16 residues. CDR3 residues: CASRGNPGQMNTEAFF. The CDR3 nucleotides are TGCGCCAGCAGAGGGAACCCGGGACAAATGAACACTGAAGCTTTCTTT.

The V call is TRBV10-3, the J call TRBJ1-3; D call uncertain. The CDR3 runs to 13 residues. Trimming shortened V by 6 bases and J by 6 bases, and 12 bases separated the two germline ends. Germline V lookup: CDR1 ENHRY, CDR2 SYGVKD. The CDR3 reads CAISRGRENTIYF. The CDR3 DNA sequence: TGTGCCATCAGCAGAGGGAGGGAAAACACCATATATTTT.

The chain joins TRBV7-2 to TRBJ2-3; 9 nucleotides agree with TRBD2. The germline gives CDR1 SGHTA, CDR2 FQGNSA. With 1 base clipped from V and 2 bases from J, the junction kept 10 bases outside the gene matches. The CDR3 spans 18 residues. CDR3 bases: TGTGCCAGCAGCTTAGACGGGGCTAGCGGGATTCACACAGATACGCAGTATTTT. This encodes CASSLDGASGIHTDTQYF.

The chain recombines TRBV5-4 with TRBJ1-1; the D gene is possibly TRBD1 (6 bases). Deletions cut 2 bases from V and 8 bases from J, with 13 bases between. This CDR3 has 13 amino acids. Germline lookup yields CDR1 SGHNT and CDR2 YYREEE (reference sequence). The CDR3 region has the DNA TGTGCCAGCAGCTTAAGAGGGGGTGGAGAAGCTTTCTTT. It translates to CASSLRGGGEAFF.